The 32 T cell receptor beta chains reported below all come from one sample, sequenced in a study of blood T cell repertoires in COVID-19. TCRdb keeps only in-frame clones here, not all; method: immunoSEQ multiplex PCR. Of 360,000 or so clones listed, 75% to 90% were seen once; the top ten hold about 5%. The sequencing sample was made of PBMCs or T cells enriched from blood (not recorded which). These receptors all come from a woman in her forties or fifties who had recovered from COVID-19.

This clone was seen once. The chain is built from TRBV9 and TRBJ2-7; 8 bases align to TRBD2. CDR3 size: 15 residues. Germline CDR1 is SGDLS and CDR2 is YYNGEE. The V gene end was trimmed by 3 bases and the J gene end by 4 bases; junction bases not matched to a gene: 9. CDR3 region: CASSEGSGKLYEQYF. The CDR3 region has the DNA TGTGCCAGCAGCGAGGGTAGCGGGAAGTTATACGAGCAGTACTTC.

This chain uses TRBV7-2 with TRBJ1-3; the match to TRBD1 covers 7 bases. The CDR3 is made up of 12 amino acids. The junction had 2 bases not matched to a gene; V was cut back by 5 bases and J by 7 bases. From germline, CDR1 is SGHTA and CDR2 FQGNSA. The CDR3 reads CASSPGQNTIYF. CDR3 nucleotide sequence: TGTGCCAGCAGCCCGGGACAGAACACCATATATTTT.

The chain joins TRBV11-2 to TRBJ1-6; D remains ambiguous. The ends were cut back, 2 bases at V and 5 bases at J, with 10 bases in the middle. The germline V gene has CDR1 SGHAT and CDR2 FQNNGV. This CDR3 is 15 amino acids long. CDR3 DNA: TGTGCCAGCAGCTTATTGACCGGGGATAATTCACCCCTCCACTTT. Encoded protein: CASSLLTGDNSPLHF. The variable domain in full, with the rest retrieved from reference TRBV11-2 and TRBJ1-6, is EAGVAQSPRYKIIEKRQSVAFWCNPISGHATLYWYQQILGQGPKLLIQFQNNGVVDDSQLPKDRFSAERLKGVDSTLKIQPAKLEDSAVYLCASSLLTGDNSPLHFGNGTRLTVT.

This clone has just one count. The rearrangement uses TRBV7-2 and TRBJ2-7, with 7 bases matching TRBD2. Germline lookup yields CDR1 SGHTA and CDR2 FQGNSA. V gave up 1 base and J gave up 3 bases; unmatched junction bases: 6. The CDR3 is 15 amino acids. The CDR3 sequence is CASSLVEGGIYEQYF. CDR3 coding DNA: TGTGCCAGCAGCTTAGTTGAGGGAGGGATCTACGAGCAGTACTTC.

CDR3 coding DNA: TGTGCCATCAGTGGGGGGGGACAGGGAGGTTGTGAAGCTTTCTTT. Its translation is CAISGGGQGGCEAFF. The rearrangement uses TRBV10-3 and TRBJ1-1; 9 positions match TRBD1. The J segment lost 7 bases and the V segment lost 4 bases, leaving 10 bases of the junction unmatched. This CDR3 contains 15 residues. CDR1 ENHRY and CDR2 SYGVKD come from the germline V gene.

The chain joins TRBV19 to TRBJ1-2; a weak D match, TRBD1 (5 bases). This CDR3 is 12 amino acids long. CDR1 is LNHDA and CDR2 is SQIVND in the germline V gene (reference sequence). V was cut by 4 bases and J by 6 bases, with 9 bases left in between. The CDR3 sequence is CASSNRIHGYTF. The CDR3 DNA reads TGTGCCAGTAGTAACAGGATCCATGGCTACACCTTC. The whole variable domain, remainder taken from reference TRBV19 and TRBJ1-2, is DGGITQSPKYLFRKEGQNVTLSCEQNLNHDAMYWYRQDPGQGLRLIYYSQIVNDFQKGDIAEGYSVSREKKESFPLTVTSAQKNPTAFYLCASSNRIHGYTFGSGTRLTVV.

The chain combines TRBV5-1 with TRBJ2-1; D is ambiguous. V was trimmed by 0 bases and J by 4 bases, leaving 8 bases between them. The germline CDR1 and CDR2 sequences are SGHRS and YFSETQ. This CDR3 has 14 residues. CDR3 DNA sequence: TGCGCCAGCAGCTTGGACAGTAAGTACAATGAGCAGTTCTTC. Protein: CASSLDSKYNEQFF. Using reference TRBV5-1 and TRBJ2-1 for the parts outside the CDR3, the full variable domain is KAGVTQTPRYLIKTRGQQVTLSCSPISGHRSVSWYQQTPGQGLQFLFEYFSETQRNKGNFPGRFSGRQFSNSRSEMNVSTLELGDSALYLCASSLDSKYNEQFFGPGTRLTVL.

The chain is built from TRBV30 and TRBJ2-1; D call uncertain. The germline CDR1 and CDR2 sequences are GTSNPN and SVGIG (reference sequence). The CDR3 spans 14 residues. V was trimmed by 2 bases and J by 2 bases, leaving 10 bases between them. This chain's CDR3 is CAWSMMGAYNEQFF. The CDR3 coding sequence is TGTGCCTGGAGTATGATGGGCGCCTACAATGAGCAGTTCTTC.

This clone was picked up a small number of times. CDR3 sequence (DNA): TGTGCCAGCAGCCAATCCGGAAGCGGGATCTCCTATGGCTACACCTTC. It codes for CASSQSGSGISYGYTF. The rearrangement links TRBV16 to TRBJ1-2, with D uncertain. Germline V gene data show CDR1 as KGHSY and CDR2 as FQNENV. V dropped 0 bases and J dropped 4 bases, with 15 bases sitting between them. The CDR3 is 16 residues long.

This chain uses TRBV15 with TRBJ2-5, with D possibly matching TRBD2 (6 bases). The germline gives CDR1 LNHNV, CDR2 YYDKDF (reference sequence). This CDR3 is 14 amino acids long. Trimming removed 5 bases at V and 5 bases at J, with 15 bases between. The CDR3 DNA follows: TGTGCCACCAGCTCCCGGGGCGGGATGGAGACCCAGTACTTC. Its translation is CATSSRGGMETQYF. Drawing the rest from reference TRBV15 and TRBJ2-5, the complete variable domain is DAMVIQNPRYQVTQFGKPVTLSCSQTLNHNVMYWYQQKSSQAPKLLFHYYDKDFNNEADTPDNFQSRRPNTSFCFLDIRSPGLGDTAMYLCATSSRGGMETQYFGPGTRLLVL.

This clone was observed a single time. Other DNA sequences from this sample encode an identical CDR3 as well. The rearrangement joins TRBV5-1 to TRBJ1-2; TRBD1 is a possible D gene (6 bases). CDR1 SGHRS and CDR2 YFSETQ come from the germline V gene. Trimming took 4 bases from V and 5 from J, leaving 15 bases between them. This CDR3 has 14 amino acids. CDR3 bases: TGCGCCAGCAGCCCCCGGGACACCAATTATGGCTACACCTTC. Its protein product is CASSPRDTNYGYTF.

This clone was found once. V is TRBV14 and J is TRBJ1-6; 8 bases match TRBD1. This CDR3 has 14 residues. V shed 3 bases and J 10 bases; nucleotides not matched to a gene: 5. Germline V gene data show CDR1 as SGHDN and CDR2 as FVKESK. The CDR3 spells CASSHTGGWSPLHF. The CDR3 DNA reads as TGTGCCAGCAGCCATACAGGGGGTTGGTCACCCCTCCACTTT.

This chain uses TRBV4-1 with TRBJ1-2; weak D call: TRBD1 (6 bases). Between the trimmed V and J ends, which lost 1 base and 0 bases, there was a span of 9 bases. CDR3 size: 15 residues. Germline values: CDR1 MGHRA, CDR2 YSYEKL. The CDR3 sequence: CASSQAGTPNYGYTF. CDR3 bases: TGCGCCAGCAGCCAAGCAGGGACACCTAACTATGGCTACACCTTC.

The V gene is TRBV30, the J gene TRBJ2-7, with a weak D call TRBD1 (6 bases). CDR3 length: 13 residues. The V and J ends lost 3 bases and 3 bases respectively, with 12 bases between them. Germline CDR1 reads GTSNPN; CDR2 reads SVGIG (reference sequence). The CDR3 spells CAWRPGHRYEQYF. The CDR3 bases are TGTGCCTGGAGACCGGGACACCGCTACGAGCAGTACTTC.

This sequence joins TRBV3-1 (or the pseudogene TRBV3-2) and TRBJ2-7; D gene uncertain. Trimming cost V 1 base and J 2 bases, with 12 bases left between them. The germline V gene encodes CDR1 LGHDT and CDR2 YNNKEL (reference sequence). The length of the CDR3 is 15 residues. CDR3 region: CASSQGRTLPYEQYF. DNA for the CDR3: TGTGCCAGCAGCCAAGGGCGTACACTACCCTACGAGCAGTACTTC.

CDR3 nucleotide sequence: TGTGCCAGCAGCTTACGGACGGGGGTGGGTACTGAAGCTTTCTTT. Amino acid sequence: CASSLRTGVGTEAFF. This chain connects TRBV7-9 to TRBJ1-1; D possibly corresponds to TRBD1 (5 bases). Trimming took off 2 bases at V and 5 bases at J, with 15 bases between the two ends. CDR1 SEHNR and CDR2 FQNEAQ come from the germline V gene (reference sequence). The CDR3 runs 15 residues.

The CDR3 spells CASSPLGGISEEAFF. CDR3 nucleotides: TGTGCCAGCAGTCCCCTCGGAGGGATCTCCGAAGAAGCTTTCTTT. The chain joins TRBV7-9 to TRBJ1-1; D call uncertain. The CDR3 has 15 residues. V shed 6 bases and J shed 8 bases, with 22 bases lying between them. The germline V gene encodes CDR1 SEHNR and CDR2 FQNEAQ (reference sequence).

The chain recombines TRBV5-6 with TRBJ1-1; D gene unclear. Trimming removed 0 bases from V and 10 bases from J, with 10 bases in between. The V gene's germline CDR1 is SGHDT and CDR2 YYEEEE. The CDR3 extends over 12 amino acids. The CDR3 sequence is CASSLGAPGAFF. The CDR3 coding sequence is TGTGCCAGCAGCTTGGGGGCCCCCGGAGCTTTCTTT. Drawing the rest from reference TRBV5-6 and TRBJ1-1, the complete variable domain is DAGVTQSPTHLIKTRGQQVTLRCSPKSGHDTVSWYQQALGQGPQFIFQYYEEEERQRGNFPDRFSGHQFPNYSSELNVNALLLGDSALYLCASSLGAPGAFFGQGTRLTVV.

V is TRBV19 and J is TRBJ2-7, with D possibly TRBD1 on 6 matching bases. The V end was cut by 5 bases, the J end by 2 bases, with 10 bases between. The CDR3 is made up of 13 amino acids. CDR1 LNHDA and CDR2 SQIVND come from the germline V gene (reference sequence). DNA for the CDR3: TGTGCCAGTAGTGAGACAGGCACCTACGAGCAGTACTTC. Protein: CASSETGTYEQYF.

The CDR3 region has the DNA TGCGCCAGCAGCCAAGTGTTCCCCGGGACAGGAAACAATGAGCAGTTCTTC. Its translation: CASSQVFPGTGNNEQFF. V usage is TRBV4-3 and J usage is TRBJ2-1, with 8 bases that match TRBD1. V shed 1 base and J 5 bases; nucleotides not matched to a gene: 10. Germline V lookup: CDR1 LGHNA, CDR2 YSLEER. This CDR3 is 17 amino acids long.

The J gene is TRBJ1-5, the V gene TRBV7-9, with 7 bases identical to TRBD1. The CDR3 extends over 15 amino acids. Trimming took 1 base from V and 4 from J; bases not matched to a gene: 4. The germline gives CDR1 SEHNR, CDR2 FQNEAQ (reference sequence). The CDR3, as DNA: TGTGCCAGCAGCTTAGACGGACAGGCGAATCAGCCCCAGCATTTT. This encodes CASSLDGQANQPQHF.

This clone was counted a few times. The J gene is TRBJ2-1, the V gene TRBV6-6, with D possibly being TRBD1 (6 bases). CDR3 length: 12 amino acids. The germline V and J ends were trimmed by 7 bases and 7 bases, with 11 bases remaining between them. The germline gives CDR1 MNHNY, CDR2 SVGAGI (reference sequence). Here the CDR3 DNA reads TGTGCCAGCACCTTAACAGGGAATGAGCAGTTCTTC. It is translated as CASTLTGNEQFF.

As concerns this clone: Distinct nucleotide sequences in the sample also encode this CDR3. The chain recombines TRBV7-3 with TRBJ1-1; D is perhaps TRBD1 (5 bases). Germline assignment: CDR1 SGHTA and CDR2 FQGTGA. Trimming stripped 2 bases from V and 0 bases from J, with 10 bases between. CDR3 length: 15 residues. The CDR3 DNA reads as TGTGCCAGCAGCTTAGGCGGGACTATGAACACTGAAGCTTTCTTT. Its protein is CASSLGGTMNTEAFF.

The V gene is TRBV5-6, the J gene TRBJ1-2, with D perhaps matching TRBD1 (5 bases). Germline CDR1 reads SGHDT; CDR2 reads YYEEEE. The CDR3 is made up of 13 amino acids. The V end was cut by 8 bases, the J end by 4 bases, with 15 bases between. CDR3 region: CASFSGEGYGYTF. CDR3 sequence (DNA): TGTGCCAGTTTTTCGGGGGAAGGCTATGGCTACACCTTC. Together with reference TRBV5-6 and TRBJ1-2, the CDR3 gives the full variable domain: DAGVTQSPTHLIKTRGQQVTLRCSPKSGHDTVSWYQQALGQGPQFIFQYYEEEERQRGNFPDRFSGHQFPNYSSELNVNALLLGDSALYLCASFSGEGYGYTFGSGTRLTVV.

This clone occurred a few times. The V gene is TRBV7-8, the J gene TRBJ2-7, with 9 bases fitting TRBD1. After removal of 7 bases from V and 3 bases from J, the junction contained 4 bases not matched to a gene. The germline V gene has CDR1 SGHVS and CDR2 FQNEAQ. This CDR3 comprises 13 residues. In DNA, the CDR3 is TGTGCCAGCAACTTGGACAGGGGCTACGAGCAGTACTTC. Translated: CASNLDRGYEQYF.

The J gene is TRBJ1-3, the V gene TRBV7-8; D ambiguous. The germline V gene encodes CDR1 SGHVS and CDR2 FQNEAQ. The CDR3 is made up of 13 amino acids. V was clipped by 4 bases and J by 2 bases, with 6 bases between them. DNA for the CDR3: TGTGCCAGCAGCTCGGGTCCTGGAAACACCATATATTTT. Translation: CASSSGPGNTIYF.

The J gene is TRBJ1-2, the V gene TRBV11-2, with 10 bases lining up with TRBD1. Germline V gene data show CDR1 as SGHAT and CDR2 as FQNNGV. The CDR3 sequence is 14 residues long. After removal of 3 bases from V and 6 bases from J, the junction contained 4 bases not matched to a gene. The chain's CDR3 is CASSLRQGADGYTF. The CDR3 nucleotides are TGTGCCAGCAGCTTGCGACAGGGGGCTGATGGCTACACCTTC.

The CDR3 sequence is CASSEPPTGMNYGYTF. CDR3 coding DNA: TGTGCCAGCAGTGAACCTCCGACAGGGATGAACTATGGCTACACCTTC. This chain links TRBV2 with TRBJ1-2, with TRBD1 matching over 7 bases. The germline V gene encodes CDR1 SNHLY and CDR2 FYNNEI. With V trimmed by 2 bases and J by 2 bases, 8 bases remained unmatched. This CDR3 spans 16 amino acids.

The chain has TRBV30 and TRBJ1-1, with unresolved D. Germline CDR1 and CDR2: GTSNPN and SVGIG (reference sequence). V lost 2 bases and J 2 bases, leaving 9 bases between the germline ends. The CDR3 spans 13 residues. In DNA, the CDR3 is TGTGCCTGGAGTACTACACCTAACACTGAAGCTTTCTTT. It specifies CAWSTTPNTEAFF.

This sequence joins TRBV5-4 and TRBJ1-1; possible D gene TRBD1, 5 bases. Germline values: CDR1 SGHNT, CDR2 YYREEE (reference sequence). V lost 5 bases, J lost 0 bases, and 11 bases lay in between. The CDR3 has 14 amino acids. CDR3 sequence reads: CASSPDSMNTEAFF. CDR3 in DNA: TGTGCCAGCAGTCCTGACAGCATGAACACTGAAGCTTTCTTT.

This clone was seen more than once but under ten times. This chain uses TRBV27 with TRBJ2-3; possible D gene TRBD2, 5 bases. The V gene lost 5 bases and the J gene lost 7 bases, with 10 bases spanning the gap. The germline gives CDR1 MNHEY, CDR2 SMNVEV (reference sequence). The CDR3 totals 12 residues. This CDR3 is CASSPGRYTQYF. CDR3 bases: TGTGCCAGCAGTCCGGGGAGATATACGCAGTATTTT.

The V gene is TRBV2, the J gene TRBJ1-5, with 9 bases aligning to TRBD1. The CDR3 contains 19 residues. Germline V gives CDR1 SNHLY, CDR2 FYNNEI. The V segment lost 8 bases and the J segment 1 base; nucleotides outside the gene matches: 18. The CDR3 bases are TGTGCCAGCGGATACCGCTCGGACAGGGGTATTAGCAGCAATCAGCCCCAGCATTTT. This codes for CASGYRSDRGISSNQPQHF.